A selection of T cell receptor beta chains follows, all from one sample in a study of cytomegalovirus exposure and HLA in healthy donors. Assay: immunoSEQ multiplex PCR; the TCRdb copy retains only in-frame clones and omits some. The repertoire has 200,000 to 250,000 clones, 79% of them found once; the top ten carry roughly 1.6%. Sequenced: PBMCs. The receptors here all came from a man aged 45 to 65 in good health and CMV-seronegative. Each CDR3 is given with its conserved first and last residue. Each record gives: J gene, V gene, clone size, D gene, CDR3 protein, CDR3 DNA. D genes are given only for firm matches. Not every row has a clone size; where given, it reads once, few, many or a size class.

j_gene: TRBJ2-3
v_gene: TRBV7-8
abundance: NA
d_gene: TRBD2
CDR3aa: CASSPQGLAGDWDTQYF
CDR3nt: TGTGCCAGCAGCCCCCAGGGACTAGCGGGAGATTGGGATACGCAGTATTTT

j_gene: TRBJ1-4
v_gene: TRBV5-8
abundance: few
d_gene: NA
CDR3aa: CASSLGQRNEKLFF
CDR3nt: TGTGCCAGCAGCTTGGGACAGAGAAATGAAAAACTGTTTTTT

j_gene: TRBJ1-2
v_gene: TRBV27
abundance: NA
d_gene: TRBD1
CDR3aa: CASHSGGNGYTF
CDR3nt: TGTGCCTCCCACTCAGGGGGGAATGGCTACACCTTC

j_gene: TRBJ1-4
v_gene: TRBV2
abundance: NA
d_gene: TRBD1
CDR3aa: CASRTGVEKLFF
CDR3nt: TGTGCCAGCCGGACAGGGGTCGAAAAACTGTTTTTT

j_gene: TRBJ2-5
v_gene: TRBV4-1
abundance: NA
d_gene: TRBD1
CDR3aa: CASSPTTGAGPETQYF
CDR3nt: TGCGCCAGCAGCCCAACTACAGGGGCGGGTCCAGAGACCCAGTACTTC

j_gene: TRBJ1-2
v_gene: TRBV6-6
abundance: once
d_gene: TRBD1
CDR3aa: CASSSTGVSYTF
CDR3nt: TGTGCCAGCAGTTCGACAGGGGTGAGCTACACCTTC

j_gene: TRBJ2-5
v_gene: TRBV7-3
abundance: once
d_gene: NA
CDR3aa: CASSSTPTSWETQYF
CDR3nt: TGTGCCAGCAGCTCAACCCCCACTAGTTGGGAGACCCAGTACTTC

j_gene: TRBJ2-7
v_gene: TRBV27
abundance: NA
d_gene: NA
CDR3aa: CASSLYPRTELYEQYF
CDR3nt: TGTGCCAGCAGTTTATACCCCCGGACAGAACTCTACGAGCAGTACTTC

j_gene: TRBJ2-1
v_gene: TRBV2
abundance: NA
d_gene: TRBD2
CDR3aa: CASRITSGSYEQFF
CDR3nt: TGTGCCAGCAGAATCACTAGCGGGAGCTATGAGCAGTTCTTC

j_gene: TRBJ1-3
v_gene: TRBV9
abundance: NA
d_gene: NA
CDR3aa: CASGGGNTIYF
CDR3nt: TGTGCCAGCGGGGGGGGAAACACCATATATTTT

j_gene: TRBJ1-1
v_gene: TRBV28
abundance: NA
d_gene: NA
CDR3aa: CASAGVRNTEAFF
CDR3nt: TGTGCCAGCGCGGGGGTCAGAAACACTGAAGCTTTCTTT

j_gene: TRBJ1-5
v_gene: TRBV5-1
abundance: few
d_gene: NA
CDR3aa: CASSLQGGGNQPQHF
CDR3nt: TGCGCCAGCAGCTTACAGGGAGGGGGCAATCAGCCCCAGCATTTT

j_gene: TRBJ2-5
v_gene: TRBV18
abundance: NA
d_gene: NA
CDR3aa: CASSPPSEETQYF
CDR3nt: TGTGCCAGCTCACCACCGTCAGAAGAGACCCAGTACTTC

j_gene: TRBJ2-3
v_gene: TRBV13
abundance: few
d_gene: TRBD2
CDR3aa: CASSSAGGQDTQYF
CDR3nt: TGTGCCAGCAGCTCAGCGGGAGGACAAGATACGCAGTATTTT

j_gene: TRBJ2-6
v_gene: TRBV27
abundance: NA
d_gene: NA
CDR3aa: CASTPLGGAGANVLTF
CDR3nt: TGTGCCAGCACCCCATTAGGGGGAGCTGGGGCCAACGTCCTGACTTTC

j_gene: TRBJ2-1
v_gene: TRBV6-6
abundance: NA
d_gene: NA
CDR3aa: CASSPDSGLSAQFF
CDR3nt: TGTGCCAGCAGTCCGGACTCGGGACTCTCTGCGCAGTTCTTC

j_gene: TRBJ1-5
v_gene: TRBV30
abundance: NA
d_gene: TRBD1
CDR3aa: CAWSADRSGQPQHF
CDR3nt: TGTGCCTGGAGCGCGGACAGGTCGGGACAGCCCCAGCATTTT

j_gene: TRBJ2-5
v_gene: TRBV7-3
abundance: NA
d_gene: NA
CDR3aa: CASSVGGGTQETQYF
CDR3nt: TGTGCCAGCAGCGTAGGGGGCGGGACCCAAGAGACCCAGTACTTC

j_gene: TRBJ1-5
v_gene: TRBV27
abundance: NA
d_gene: TRBD1
CDR3aa: CASSSTGTGRKPQHF
CDR3nt: TGTGCCAGCAGTTCGACCGGGACAGGGAGGAAGCCCCAGCATTTT

j_gene: TRBJ1-4
v_gene: TRBV28
abundance: NA
d_gene: TRBD1
CDR3aa: CASTLGQTPEKLFF
CDR3nt: TGTGCCAGCACCCTGGGACAGACACCGGAAAAACTGTTTTTT

j_gene: TRBJ1-1
v_gene: TRBV30
abundance: NA
d_gene: NA
CDR3aa: CAWTKPGEAFF
CDR3nt: TGTGCCTGGACGAAGCCAGGTGAAGCTTTCTTT

j_gene: TRBJ1-5
v_gene: TRBV19
abundance: NA
d_gene: NA
CDR3aa: CASSPRKESNQPQHF
CDR3nt: TGTGCCAGTAGTCCCCGTAAGGAGAGCAATCAGCCCCAGCATTTT

j_gene: TRBJ1-2
v_gene: TRBV27
abundance: few
d_gene: NA
CDR3aa: CASSLGYGGNYGYTF
CDR3nt: TGTGCCAGCAGTTTAGGATACGGGGGAAACTATGGCTACACCTTC

j_gene: TRBJ1-4
v_gene: TRBV11-1
abundance: NA
d_gene: NA
CDR3aa: CASSPSGPAGEKLFF
CDR3nt: TGTGCCAGCAGCCCTTCTGGCCCCGCGGGCGAAAAACTGTTTTTT

j_gene: TRBJ2-1
v_gene: TRBV5-4
abundance: once
d_gene: TRBD2
CDR3aa: CASRDSGRMNEQFF
CDR3nt: TGTGCCAGCAGGGATAGCGGGAGGATGAATGAGCAGTTCTTC

j_gene: TRBJ1-1
v_gene: TRBV19
abundance: few
d_gene: NA
CDR3aa: CASRGRGNTEAFF
CDR3nt: TGTGCCAGTAGGGGTCGGGGAAACACTGAAGCTTTCTTT

j_gene: TRBJ1-1
v_gene: TRBV7-9
abundance: NA
d_gene: TRBD1
CDR3aa: CASSDRTGNTEAFF
CDR3nt: TGTGCCAGCAGCGACCGGACAGGGAACACTGAAGCTTTCTTT

j_gene: TRBJ2-3
v_gene: TRBV27
abundance: NA
d_gene: NA
CDR3aa: CASSFLSGKTDTQYF
CDR3nt: TGTGCCAGCAGTTTCCTCTCAGGAAAAACAGATACGCAGTATTTT

j_gene: TRBJ2-5
v_gene: TRBV7-9
abundance: NA
d_gene: NA
CDR3aa: CASSLQGETQYF
CDR3nt: TGTGCCAGCAGCCTACAGGGAGAGACCCAGTACTTC

j_gene: TRBJ2-7
v_gene: TRBV7-6
abundance: few
d_gene: TRBD2
CDR3aa: CASSQGPSGRSDEQYF
CDR3nt: TGTGCCAGCAGCCAGGGGCCTAGCGGGAGGTCGGACGAGCAGTACTTC

j_gene: TRBJ2-3
v_gene: TRBV6-5
abundance: NA
d_gene: TRBD2
CDR3aa: CASSRTSGTDTQYF
CDR3nt: TGTGCCAGCAGCCGGACTAGCGGCACAGATACGCAGTATTTT

j_gene: TRBJ1-3
v_gene: TRBV9
abundance: NA
d_gene: TRBD1
CDR3aa: CASSSGQGTGNTIYF
CDR3nt: TGTGCCAGCAGCTCAGGACAGGGAACAGGAAACACCATATATTTT

j_gene: TRBJ2-1
v_gene: TRBV27
abundance: NA
d_gene: NA
CDR3aa: CASSSMGQGVHYNEQFF
CDR3nt: TGTGCCAGCAGTTCCATGGGGCAGGGTGTTCACTACAATGAGCAGTTCTTC

j_gene: TRBJ1-5
v_gene: TRBV2
abundance: NA
d_gene: NA
CDR3aa: CASSERQSNQPQHF
CDR3nt: TGTGCCAGCAGTGAGAGGCAGTCCAATCAGCCCCAGCATTTT

j_gene: TRBJ1-2
v_gene: TRBV6-5
abundance: NA
d_gene: TRBD1
CDR3aa: CASSQTGPNYGYTF
CDR3nt: TGTGCCAGCAGCCAGACAGGGCCAAACTATGGCTACACCTTC

j_gene: TRBJ1-4
v_gene: TRBV2
abundance: NA
d_gene: TRBD1
CDR3aa: CASSEGTGTAKREKLFF
CDR3nt: TGTGCCAGCAGTGAAGGGACCGGGACAGCTAAGCGGGAAAAACTGTTTTTT

j_gene: TRBJ2-7
v_gene: TRBV18
abundance: NA
d_gene: NA
CDR3aa: CASSLTTGSSYEQYF
CDR3nt: TGTGCCAGCTCACTGACGACGGGGAGCTCCTACGAGCAGTACTTC

j_gene: TRBJ2-3
v_gene: TRBV19
abundance: NA
d_gene: NA
CDR3aa: CASSISRGTDTQYF
CDR3nt: TGTGCCAGTAGTATCTCCAGGGGCACAGATACGCAGTATTTT

j_gene: TRBJ1-6
v_gene: TRBV2
abundance: NA
d_gene: NA
CDR3aa: CASKIDYSPLHF
CDR3nt: TGTGCCAGCAAAATAGATTATTCACCCCTCCACTTT

j_gene: TRBJ2-7
v_gene: TRBV6-1
abundance: NA
d_gene: TRBD1
CDR3aa: CASTRTGSLYEQYF
CDR3nt: TGTGCCAGCACACGGACAGGGTCTCTCTACGAGCAGTACTTC

j_gene: TRBJ2-5
v_gene: TRBV5-1
abundance: NA
d_gene: NA
CDR3aa: CASSLGSGETQYF
CDR3nt: TGCGCCAGCAGCTTGGGCTCGGGAGAGACCCAGTACTTC

j_gene: TRBJ2-1
v_gene: TRBV5-4
abundance: NA
d_gene: TRBD1
CDR3aa: CASSLGRTGSVDEQFF
CDR3nt: TGTGCCAGCAGCTTGGGAAGGACAGGGAGTGTCGATGAGCAGTTCTTC

j_gene: TRBJ2-7
v_gene: TRBV5-1
abundance: NA
d_gene: TRBD2
CDR3aa: CASSSLAGSGEQYF
CDR3nt: TGCGCCAGCAGCTCATTAGCGGGGTCGGGCGAGCAGTACTTC

j_gene: TRBJ2-3
v_gene: TRBV29-1
abundance: NA
d_gene: TRBD2
CDR3aa: CSVEGLAGGTDTQYF
CDR3nt: TGCAGCGTTGAAGGTCTCGCGGGAGGGACAGATACGCAGTATTTT

j_gene: TRBJ2-7
v_gene: TRBV6-1
abundance: NA
d_gene: NA
CDR3aa: CASSDGRGYEQYF
CDR3nt: TGTGCCAGCAGTGACGGCAGGGGCTACGAGCAGTACTTC

j_gene: TRBJ1-5
v_gene: TRBV19
abundance: once
d_gene: TRBD1
CDR3aa: CASSRERTGLQPQHF
CDR3nt: TGTGCCAGTAGTAGGGAAAGGACAGGACTGCAGCCCCAGCATTTT

j_gene: TRBJ2-6
v_gene: TRBV28
abundance: NA
d_gene: NA
CDR3aa: CASSLARAGANVLTF
CDR3nt: TGTGCCAGCAGTTTGGCCCGGGCTGGGGCCAACGTCCTGACTTTC

j_gene: TRBJ2-7
v_gene: TRBV13
abundance: NA
d_gene: TRBD2
CDR3aa: CASSPWTSGRKNEQYF
CDR3nt: TGTGCCAGCAGCCCCTGGACTAGCGGGAGGAAGAACGAGCAGTACTTC

j_gene: TRBJ2-7
v_gene: TRBV5-6
abundance: NA
d_gene: NA
CDR3aa: CASSRRGVGSSYEQYF
CDR3nt: TGTGCCAGCAGCCGCCGGGGCGTCGGGAGCTCCTACGAGCAGTACTTC

j_gene: TRBJ2-7
v_gene: TRBV28
abundance: NA
d_gene: NA
CDR3aa: CASSSPPSYEQYF
CDR3nt: TGTGCCAGCAGCTCTCCCCCTAGCTACGAGCAGTACTTC

j_gene: TRBJ2-3
v_gene: TRBV6-6
abundance: few
d_gene: TRBD2
CDR3aa: CASSFRTSGRTDTQYF
CDR3nt: TGTGCCAGCAGTTTCCGGACTAGCGGGAGAACAGATACGCAGTATTTT

j_gene: TRBJ1-1
v_gene: TRBV28
abundance: NA
d_gene: NA
CDR3aa: CASRTNGLAAPEAFF
CDR3nt: TGTGCCAGCAGAACAAACGGACTCGCTGCCCCTGAAGCTTTCTTT